This TCR beta chain was captured in a study of cytomegalovirus exposure and HLA in healthy donors. Per the germline V gene, CDR1 is LNHDA and CDR2 is SQIVND (reference sequence). V lost 5 bases and J lost 5, with 22 bases in between. The CDR3 length is 16 residues. The data were produced by immunoSEQ multiplex PCR, yet TCRdb's version contains in-frame clones alone and is incomplete. The top ten clones hold roughly 4.2% of a sample with roughly 100,000 clones, 70% to 90% of them seen once. The chain uses TRBV19 and TRBJ2-7; possibly TRBD2 for D (5 bases). Sequenced input: PBMCs. The TCR originated in a woman aged 18 to 35 in good health and CMV-seropositive. For the CDR3, the DNA is TGTGCCAGTAGTCCGCTATGGACGGGCGGGTGGAACGAGCAGTACTTC. It codes for CASSPLWTGGWNEQYF.